This T cell receptor (beta chain) was retrieved from a study of blood T cells in healthy people across ages. This clonotype was observed a handful of times. CDR3 length: 15 amino acids. The germline gives CDR1 SGHNT, CDR2 YYREEE (reference sequence). Trimming took off 1 base at V and 1 base at J, with 8 bases between the two ends. Together with a sample-barcoded 5' primer, a J-beta primer mix was included in a second PCR lasting about 6 to 12 cycles. A single record per CDR3 protein comes from TCRdb applying MiXCR to the 5' RACE reads. The sample includes about 680,000 distinct CDR3 sequences, approximately 50% of them seen just once.

The V and J genes are TRBV5-4 and TRBJ2-2; D gene ambiguous. The sequencing input was blood. The TCR originated in a woman in her sixties or seventies in good health. CDR3 sequence reads: CASSLRARNTGELFF. CDR3 bases: TGTGCCAGCAGCTTGAGGGCAAGGAACACCGGGGAGCTGTTTTTT.